The clone carrying this T cell receptor beta chain was observed a handful of times. The sample is drawn from a study of T cells in Graves' hyperthyroidism and ophthalmopathy. With 0 bases clipped from V and 5 bases from J, the junction kept 5 bases outside the gene matches. Germline CDR1 reads DFQATT; CDR2 reads SNEGSKA (reference sequence). CDR3 length: 14 amino acids. TCR beta CDR3 regions were amplified from RNA transcripts. TCR CDR3 regions were first amplified by RT-PCR with HTBI primers. Using its own MiXCR run on the multiplex PCR reads, TCRdb lists one record per CDR3 protein. The profile covers 650,000 to 700,000 distinct CDR3 sequences, with 15% to 20% appearing a single time and around a sixth taken by the ten largest.

This sequence originates from a man in his fifties with Graves' hyperthyroidism. What was sequenced was blood. The gene calls are TRBV20-1 and TRBJ2-7; TRBD2 agrees at 9 bases. The CDR3 DNA reads TGCAGTGCTAGAGAATGGGGGACTAGCCACGAGCAGTACTTC. Protein product: CSAREWGTSHEQYF.